The present T cell receptor (beta chain) was sequenced within a study of T cell responses to AZD1222 COVID-19 vaccine. This CDR3 has 17 amino acids. V lost 7 bases and J 3 bases, leaving 24 bases between the germline ends. CDR1 is MNHEY and CDR2 is SMNVEV in the germline V gene (reference sequence). Produced via immunoSEQ multiplex PCR; TCRdb's table is partial and in-frame only. Here the sample spans about 130,000 clones, around 94% being singletons. The receptor's source is an adult in good health. This sample comprised peripheral blood, obtained on day 0 of AZD1222 vaccination. The genes are TRBV27 and TRBJ1-2; D possibly corresponds to TRBD1 (5 bases). The CDR3 DNA follows: TGTGCCAGCAAACTGGTGGGGCTCCAGGGAAGGGACTATGGCTACACCTTC. This sequence encodes CASKLVGLQGRDYGYTF.